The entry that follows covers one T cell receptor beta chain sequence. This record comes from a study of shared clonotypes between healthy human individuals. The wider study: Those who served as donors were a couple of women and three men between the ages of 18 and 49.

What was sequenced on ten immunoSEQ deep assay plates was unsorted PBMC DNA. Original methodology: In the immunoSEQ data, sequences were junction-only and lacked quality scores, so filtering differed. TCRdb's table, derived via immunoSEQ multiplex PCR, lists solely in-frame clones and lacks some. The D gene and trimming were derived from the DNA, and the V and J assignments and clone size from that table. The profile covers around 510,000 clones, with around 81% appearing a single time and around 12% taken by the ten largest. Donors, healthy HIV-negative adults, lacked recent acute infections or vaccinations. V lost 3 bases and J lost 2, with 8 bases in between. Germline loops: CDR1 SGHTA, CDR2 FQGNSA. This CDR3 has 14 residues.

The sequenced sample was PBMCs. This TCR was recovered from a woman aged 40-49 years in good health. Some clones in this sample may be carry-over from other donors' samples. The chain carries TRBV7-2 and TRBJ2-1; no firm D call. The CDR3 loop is CASSFAPTYNEQFF. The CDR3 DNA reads TGTGCCAGCAGCTTTGCCCCCACCTACAATGAGCAGTTCTTC.